These 17 T cell receptor beta chains originate from one sample sequenced in a study of T cell responses to AZD1222 COVID-19 vaccine. Only in-frame clones appear in the TCRdb table, and some are missing; sequencing was by immunoSEQ multiplex PCR. The sample shows about 200,000 clones, around nine tenths of them seen only once. The sequences come from peripheral blood, collected 28 days after the second dose of the MenACWY control vaccine. All receptors come from an adult who received the MenACWY meningococcal vaccine as a control.

The J gene is TRBJ1-5, the V gene TRBV3-1 (or the pseudogene TRBV3-2); TRBD1 matches at 11 bases. Germline CDR1 is LGHDT and CDR2 is YNNKEL (reference sequence). The length of the CDR3 is 14 residues. Unmatched junction bases numbered 0, after V lost 3 bases and J lost 5 bases. The CDR3 here is CASSQGQGDQPQHF. As DNA, the CDR3 is TGTGCCAGCAGCCAGGGACAGGGGGATCAGCCCCAGCATTTT.

This chain links TRBV11-3 with TRBJ1-1; 7 bases match TRBD1. This CDR3 region has 14 residues. Germline V gene sequence: CDR1 SGHNT, CDR2 YENEEA. V was pared by 4 bases and J by 1 base, with 3 bases of the junction left unmatched. The CDR3 DNA is TGTGCCAGCAGCTCTAACAGGGGGAACACTGAAGCTTTCTTT. It codes for CASSSNRGNTEAFF.

Comment on this clone: At one end the junction does not follow the germline gene, possibly because of a read error. V usage is TRBV5-4 and J usage is TRBJ2-1; 12 nucleotides agree with TRBD2. CDR1 is SGHNT, CDR2 YYREEE, per germline (reference sequence). This CDR3 is built from 15 residues. The CDR3 loop is CASSLGLAGYNEQFF. As DNA, the CDR3 is TGTGCCAGCAGTTTGGGACTAGCGGGTTACAATGAGCAGTTCTTC.

The V and J genes are TRBV11-3 and TRBJ2-1; 9 bases agree with TRBD2. Germline lookup yields CDR1 SGHNT and CDR2 YENEEA. The CDR3 has 15 amino acids. Trimming cost V 5 bases and J 7 bases; bases outside gene matches: 9. CDR3 sequence reads: CASSRSSGVFNEQFF. CDR3 sequence (DNA): TGTGCCAGCAGCCGTTCTAGCGGGGTTTTTAATGAGCAGTTCTTC.

The chain couples TRBV5-4 to TRBJ2-2, with no clear D. The CDR3 sequence is 15 residues long. CDR1 is SGHNT and CDR2 is YYREEE in the germline V gene (reference sequence). The germline V and J ends were trimmed by 3 bases and 4 bases, with 13 bases remaining between them. In DNA, the CDR3 is TGTGCCAGCAGCTCCTGGAAAGCGAGCACCGGGGAGCTGTTTTTT. The encoded protein is CASSSWKASTGELFF. The complete variable domain, with remaining parts taken from reference TRBV5-4 and TRBJ2-2, reads ETGVTQSPTHLIKTRGQQVTLRCSSQSGHNTVSWYQQALGQGPQFIFQYYREEENGRGNFPPRFSGLQFPNYSSELNVNALELDDSALYLCASSSWKASTGELFFGEGSRLTVL.

V usage is TRBV28 and J usage is TRBJ1-5; TRBD1 is a possible D gene (5 bases). Germline values: CDR1 MDHEN, CDR2 SYDVKM. V gave up 6 bases and J gave up 7 bases, with 16 bases separating them. This CDR3 has 14 residues. The CDR3 here is CASRSRDVWQPQHF. DNA for the CDR3: TGTGCCAGCAGAAGCCGGGACGTGTGGCAGCCCCAGCATTTT.

The rearrangement joins TRBV6-2 or TRBV6-3 to TRBJ1-1; no reliable D call. This CDR3 is built from 14 residues. V lost 5 bases and J lost 2, with 12 bases in between. Germline CDR1 MNHEY, CDR2 SVGEGT. CDR3 in amino acids: CASSRSGTNTEAFF. For the CDR3, the DNA is TGTGCCAGCAGTCGTTCTGGTACAAACACTGAAGCTTTCTTT.

CDR3 in amino acids: CAWSLPDRDNQPQHF. In DNA, the CDR3 is TGTGCCTGGAGTCTGCCCGACAGGGACAATCAGCCCCAGCATTTT. The genes are TRBV30 and TRBJ1-5; the match to TRBD1 covers 7 bases. The trim removed 2 bases at V and 3 bases at J, leaving 7 bases unmatched. There are 15 residues in the CDR3. CDR1 and CDR2 from the germline V gene are GTSNPN and SVGIG (reference sequence).

V gene TRBV12-5 combines with J gene TRBJ2-3, with unresolved D. The CDR3 contains 13 residues. CDR1 is LGHNT, CDR2 FRNRAP, per germline. Trimming shortened V by 1 base and J by 2 bases, and 4 bases separated the two germline ends. CDR3 in DNA: TGTGCTAGTGGTTTGGCGAACACAGATACGCAGTATTTT. Protein sequence: CASGLANTDTQYF.

The chain carries TRBV5-1 and TRBJ2-7; 10 positions match TRBD1. Germline loops: CDR1 SGHRS, CDR2 YFSETQ. The CDR3 is 14 amino acids. The junction had 6 bases not matched to a gene; V was cut back by 4 bases and J by 5 bases. The CDR3 sequence: CASSDQTGGNEQYF. The CDR3 DNA reads TGCGCCAGCAGCGATCAGACAGGGGGCAACGAGCAGTACTTC.

CDR3 DNA: TGTGCCAGCAGCAAAGAAACCAGGCACTATCAGCCCCAGCATTTT. It codes for CASSKETRHYQPQHF. V is TRBV21-1 and J is TRBJ1-5; whether TRBD1, the table's D call, matches the DNA was not checked. TRBV21-1 counts as a pseudogene. The CDR3 contains 15 residues.

The V gene is TRBV7-9, the J gene TRBJ1-1; 7 nucleotides match TRBD1. The trim removed 6 bases at V and 8 bases at J, leaving 15 bases unmatched. CDR1 and CDR2 from the germline V gene are SEHNR and FQNEAQ (reference sequence). The CDR3 is 15 amino acids. CDR3 loop: CASSSPRGGEVEAFF. CDR3 DNA: TGTGCCAGCAGTTCCCCCAGAGGGGGCGAAGTGGAAGCTTTCTTT.

V is TRBV10-3 and J is TRBJ1-5; possibly TRBD1 for D (5 bases). Germline assignment: CDR1 ENHRY and CDR2 SYGVKD. Trimming took 10 bases from V and 0 from J, leaving 13 bases between them. CDR3 length: 14 amino acids. Here the CDR3 DNA reads TGTGCCACCCGGGACGTTGGTAGCAATCAGCCCCAGCATTTT. Translation: CATRDVGSNQPQHF.

The V gene is TRBV5-1, the J gene TRBJ2-7, with D perhaps TRBD2 (6 bases). Trimming stripped 2 bases from V and 3 bases from J, with 12 bases between. The V gene's germline CDR1 is SGHRS and CDR2 YFSETQ. The CDR3 is 14 residues long. CDR3 in DNA: TGCGCCAGCAGCTTAGGATCGGGACTCTACGAGCAGTACTTC. Encoded protein: CASSLGSGLYEQYF.

The chain is built from TRBV28 and TRBJ1-5, with TRBD1 identical over 9 bases. The germline V gene has CDR1 MDHEN and CDR2 SYDVKM. Germline trimming cut 3 bases from V and 6 bases from J; bases unmatched to any gene: 12. There are 17 residues in the CDR3. The CDR3 region is CASSLGQGLGRGQPQHF. The CDR3 coding sequence is TGTGCCAGCAGTTTGGGACAGGGCTTGGGTCGGGGTCAGCCCCAGCATTTT.

The rearrangement uses TRBV5-4 and TRBJ1-2, with no clear D. This CDR3 is built from 13 residues. V gave up 4 bases and J gave up 2 bases, with 9 bases separating them. The germline gives CDR1 SGHNT, CDR2 YYREEE (reference sequence). The CDR3 reads CASSLTANYGYTF. As DNA, the CDR3 is TGTGCCAGCAGCCTGACGGCGAACTATGGCTACACCTTC.

The rearrangement joins TRBV4-2 to TRBJ2-1, with D unresolved. The CDR3 is 16 residues long. CDR1 and CDR2 (germline): LGHNA, YNFKEQ. Trimming shortened V by 1 base and J by 7 bases, and 17 bases separated the two germline ends. CDR3 sequence: CASSQGPPVRLNEQFF. Here the CDR3 DNA reads TGTGCCAGCAGCCAAGGCCCGCCCGTGAGGCTTAATGAGCAGTTCTTC.